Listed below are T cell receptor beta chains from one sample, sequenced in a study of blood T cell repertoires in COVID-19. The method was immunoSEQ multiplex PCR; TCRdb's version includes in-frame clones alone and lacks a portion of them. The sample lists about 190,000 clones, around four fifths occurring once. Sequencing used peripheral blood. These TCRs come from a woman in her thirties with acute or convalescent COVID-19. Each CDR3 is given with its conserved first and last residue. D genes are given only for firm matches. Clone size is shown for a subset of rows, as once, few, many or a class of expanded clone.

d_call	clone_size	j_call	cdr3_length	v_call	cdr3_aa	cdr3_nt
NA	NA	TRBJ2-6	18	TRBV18	CASSPRLTRRSGANVLTF	TGTGCCAGCTCACCACGATTGACCAGGCGCTCTGGGGCCAACGTCCTGACTTTC
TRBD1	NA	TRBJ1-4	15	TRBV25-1	CASSAFTGVDEKLFF	TGTGCCAGCAGTGCATTTACAGGGGTTGATGAAAAACTGTTTTTT
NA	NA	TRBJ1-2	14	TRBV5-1	CASSPNFSERGYTF	TGCGCCAGCAGCCCCAACTTTTCCGAACGGGGCTACACCTTC
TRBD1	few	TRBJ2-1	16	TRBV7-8	CASSGERQGSYNEQFF	TGTGCCAGCAGCGGTGAACGACAGGGATCGTACAATGAGCAGTTCTTC
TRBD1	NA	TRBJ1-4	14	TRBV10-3	CAISERGTDEKLFF	TGTGCCATCAGTGAGCGGGGGACAGATGAAAAACTGTTTTTT
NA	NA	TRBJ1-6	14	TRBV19	CASSQGGMGSPLHF	TGTGCCAGTAGCCAAGGGGGAATGGGTTCACCCCTCCACTTT
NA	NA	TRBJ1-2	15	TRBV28	CASSTLKQINYGYTF	TGTGCCAGCAGTACCCTAAAGCAAATAAACTATGGCTACACCTTC
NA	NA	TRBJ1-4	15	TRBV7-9	CASSSPNSLNEKLFF	TGTGCCAGCAGCTCCCCCAACAGCCTGAATGAAAAACTGTTTTTT
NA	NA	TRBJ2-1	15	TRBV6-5	CASSYSGSGSADEFF	TGTGCCAGCAGTTACTCCGGTTCGGGAAGTGCGGATGAGTTCTTC
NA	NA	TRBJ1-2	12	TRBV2	CASNSGVYGYTF	TGTGCCAGCAATTCAGGGGTCTATGGCTACACCTTC
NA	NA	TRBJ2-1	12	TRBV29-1	CSVEGFNNEQFF	TGCAGCGTTGAGGGCTTCAACAATGAGCAGTTCTTC
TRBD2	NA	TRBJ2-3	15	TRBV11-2	CASSTLASYTDTQYF	TGTGCCAGCAGCACACTAGCGTCCTACACAGATACGCAGTATTTT
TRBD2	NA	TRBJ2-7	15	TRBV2	CASRGGRALSGEQYF	TGTGCCAGCAGGGGTGGGAGGGCCCTTTCGGGCGAGCAGTACTTC
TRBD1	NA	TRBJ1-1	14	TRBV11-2	CASSFQGGSTEAFF	TGTGCCAGCAGCTTCCAGGGGGGTTCGACTGAAGCTTTCTTT
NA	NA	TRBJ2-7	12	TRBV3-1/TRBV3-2	CASGSSSYEQYF	TGTGCCAGTGGGTCTAGCTCCTACGAGCAGTACTTC
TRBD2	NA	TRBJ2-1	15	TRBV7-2	CASSLVAGGWNEQFF	TGTGCCAGCAGCTTAGTAGCGGGGGGCTGGAATGAGCAGTTCTTC
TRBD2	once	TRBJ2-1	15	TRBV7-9	CASSSGTRSYNEQFF	TGTGCCAGCAGCTCCGGGACTAGGAGCTACAATGAGCAGTTCTTC
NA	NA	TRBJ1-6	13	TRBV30	CAWLPQLSSPLHF	TGTGCCTGGCTCCCCCAATTGAGTTCACCCCTCCACTTT
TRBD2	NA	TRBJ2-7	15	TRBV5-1	CASSPTSGGSYEQYF	TGCGCCAGCAGCCCGACTAGCGGGGGCTCCTACGAGCAGTACTTC
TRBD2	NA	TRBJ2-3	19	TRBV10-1	CASSEPSGGENHSTDTQYF	TGCGCCAGCAGTGAGCCTAGCGGGGGGGAAAATCACAGCACAGATACGCAGTATTTT
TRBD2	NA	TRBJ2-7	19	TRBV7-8	CASSLALGLAGRTGYEQYF	TGTGCCAGCAGCTTAGCCCTAGGACTAGCGGGGAGAACCGGCTACGAGCAGTACTTC
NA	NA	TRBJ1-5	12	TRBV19	CATKQGPQPQHF	TGTGCCACTAAACAGGGTCCTCAGCCCCAGCATTTT
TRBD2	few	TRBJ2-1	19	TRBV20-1	CSASPGLAGGSGSYNEQFF	TGCAGTGCTAGTCCGGGACTAGCGGGAGGGTCCGGCTCCTACAATGAGCAGTTCTTC
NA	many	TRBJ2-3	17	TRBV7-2	CASSSSSGGGARNTQYF	TGTGCCAGCAGCTCTTCCTCGGGTGGGGGGGCGAGGAATACGCAGTATTTT
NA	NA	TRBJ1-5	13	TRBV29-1	CSVGGLGNQPQHF	TGCAGCGTTGGGGGACTCGGCAATCAGCCCCAGCATTTT
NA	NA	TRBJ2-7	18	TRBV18	CASSRTGPGGGSSYEQYF	TGTGCCAGCTCACGGACCGGGCCCGGGGGAGGAAGCTCCTACGAGCAGTACTTC
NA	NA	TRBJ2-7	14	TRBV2	CASSEGAAAYEQYF	TGTGCCAGCAGTGAAGGGGCAGCAGCCTACGAGCAGTACTTC
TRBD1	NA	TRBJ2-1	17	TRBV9	CASSVDPGTGVRNEQFF	TGTGCCAGCAGCGTGGATCCCGGGACAGGGGTAAGGAATGAGCAGTTCTTC
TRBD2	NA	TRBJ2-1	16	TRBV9	CASSKPSGRNYNEQFF	TGTGCCAGCAGCAAACCTAGCGGGAGAAACTACAATGAGCAGTTCTTC